This T cell receptor beta chain came from a study of blood T cell repertoires in COVID-19. Study context: Acute-phase and convalescent COVID-19 samples originated in the United States, Italy and Spain. T cells, B-cell-depleted T cells, or PBMCs supplied cDNA or gDNA.

In the study's own analysis: Cell counts per sample came from amplifying reference gene primers. Some clones are missing from TCRdb's copy, which holds only in-frame ones; the method was immunoSEQ multiplex PCR. V and J calls plus clone size are reproduced from that table; the DNA served to infer D and trimming. This sample has tens of thousands of clones; roughly 92% occur once, and the top ten carry more than 3%. The junction had 5 bases not matched to a gene; V was cut back by 3 bases and J by 8 bases. The CDR3 consists of 13 residues. Germline CDR1 is KGHSH and CDR2 is LQKENI. This clonotype was sampled from a man aged 60 to 75 with acute or convalescent COVID-19. This rearrangement joins TRBV18 to TRBJ1-2; 8 nucleotides align to TRBD1. The specimen sequenced was peripheral blood. CDR3 coding DNA: TGTGCCAGCTCACCCGGACAGGGTGAAGGCTACACCTTC. Its translation: CASSPGQGEGYTF.